A selection of T cell receptor beta chains follows, all from one sample in a study of CD4 T cells in relation to SARS-CoV-2 and coronaviruses. The data were produced by immunoSEQ multiplex PCR, yet TCRdb's version contains in-frame clones alone and is incomplete. The table has some 65,000 clones, 87% seen once. Sequencing was performed on memory CD4+ T cells from PBMCs. The receptors were gathered from a human donor in good health. Each CDR3 is given with its conserved first and last residue. D genes are given only for firm matches. Size tells how often a clone was seen (once, few, many) or the class of an expanded clone, and some rows leave it out.

CDR3 protein: CASSLARGQVEAFF; CDR3 DNA: TGTGCCAGCAGCTTGGCCCGGGGACAGGTCGAAGCTTTCTTT; D gene: TRBD1; CDR3 length: 14; clone size: -; J gene: TRBJ1-1; V gene: TRBV5-4
CDR3 protein: CASSQGSTGDYSPLHF; CDR3 DNA: TGCGCCAGCAGCCAAGGGTCTACAGGAGATTATTCACCCCTCCACTTT; D gene: -; CDR3 length: 16; clone size: -; J gene: TRBJ1-6; V gene: TRBV4-3
CDR3 protein: CASSRAGDTEAFF; CDR3 DNA: TGTGCCAGCTCGCGAGCTGGTGACACTGAAGCTTTCTTT; D gene: -; CDR3 length: 13; clone size: -; J gene: TRBJ1-1; V gene: TRBV18
CDR3 protein: CASSLEGAGYEQYF; CDR3 DNA: TGCGCCAGCAGCTTGGAGGGGGCAGGCTACGAGCAGTACTTC; D gene: TRBD1; CDR3 length: 14; clone size: -; J gene: TRBJ2-7; V gene: TRBV5-1
CDR3 protein: CASSQDGKGQTQYF; CDR3 DNA: TGTGCCAGCAGCCAAGACGGCAAAGGGCAGACCCAGTACTTC; D gene: -; CDR3 length: 14; clone size: -; J gene: TRBJ2-5; V gene: TRBV4-2
CDR3 protein: CATSRAPLGSSYEQYF; CDR3 DNA: TGTGCCACCAGCAGAGCGCCACTAGGGAGCTCCTACGAGCAGTACTTC; D gene: -; CDR3 length: 16; clone size: -; J gene: TRBJ2-7; V gene: TRBV15
CDR3 protein: CASSLDQSYGYTF; CDR3 DNA: TGCGCCAGCAGCTTGGACCAGTCTTATGGCTACACCTTC; D gene: -; CDR3 length: 13; clone size: once; J gene: TRBJ1-2; V gene: TRBV5-1
CDR3 protein: CASSSTQRGNTIYF; CDR3 DNA: TGCGCCAGCAGCTCCACCCAAAGGGGAAACACCATATATTTT; D gene: -; CDR3 length: 14; clone size: -; J gene: TRBJ1-3; V gene: TRBV5-1
CDR3 protein: CASSYSTPSFSYEQYF; CDR3 DNA: TGTGCCAGCAGTTACTCGACACCATCATTCTCCTACGAGCAGTACTTC; D gene: -; CDR3 length: 16; clone size: -; J gene: TRBJ2-7; V gene: TRBV6-2/TRBV6-3
CDR3 protein: CASSEATWGPQHF; CDR3 DNA: TGTGCCAGCAGTGAAGCCACTTGGGGGCCCCAGCATTTT; D gene: -; CDR3 length: 13; clone size: -; J gene: TRBJ1-5; V gene: TRBV6-1
CDR3 protein: CASSIFGMLEETQYF; CDR3 DNA: TGTGCCAGCAGCATTTTCGGGATGCTAGAAGAGACCCAGTACTTC; D gene: -; CDR3 length: 15; clone size: -; J gene: TRBJ2-5; V gene: TRBV9
CDR3 protein: CASSQDLGQSRASPLHF; CDR3 DNA: TGTGCCAGCAGCCAAGATCTGGGTCAGAGTCGGGCTTCACCCCTCCACTTT; D gene: -; CDR3 length: 17; clone size: -; J gene: TRBJ1-6; V gene: TRBV3-1/TRBV3-2
CDR3 protein: CASSTRTGLARNEQFF; CDR3 DNA: TGTGCCAGCAGCACGCGAACTGGACTAGCTAGGAATGAGCAGTTCTTC; D gene: TRBD2; CDR3 length: 16; clone size: once; J gene: TRBJ2-1; V gene: TRBV7-2
CDR3 protein: CAWNPSTDTQYF; CDR3 DNA: TGTGCCTGGAACCCTTCCACAGATACGCAGTATTTT; D gene: -; CDR3 length: 12; clone size: -; J gene: TRBJ2-3; V gene: TRBV30
CDR3 protein: CASTHRLNTEAFF; CDR3 DNA: TGTGCCAGCACCCACAGGTTGAACACTGAAGCTTTCTTT; D gene: -; CDR3 length: 13; clone size: few; J gene: TRBJ1-1; V gene: TRBV5-8
CDR3 protein: CASSEGTENQPQHF; CDR3 DNA: TGTGCCAGCAGTGAGGGGACGGAGAATCAGCCCCAGCATTTT; D gene: -; CDR3 length: 14; clone size: -; J gene: TRBJ1-5; V gene: TRBV2
CDR3 protein: CASSPLQGATAELFF; CDR3 DNA: TGTGCCAGCAGCCCTCTACAGGGTGCGACTGCGGAGCTGTTTTTT; D gene: -; CDR3 length: 15; clone size: -; J gene: TRBJ2-2; V gene: TRBV9